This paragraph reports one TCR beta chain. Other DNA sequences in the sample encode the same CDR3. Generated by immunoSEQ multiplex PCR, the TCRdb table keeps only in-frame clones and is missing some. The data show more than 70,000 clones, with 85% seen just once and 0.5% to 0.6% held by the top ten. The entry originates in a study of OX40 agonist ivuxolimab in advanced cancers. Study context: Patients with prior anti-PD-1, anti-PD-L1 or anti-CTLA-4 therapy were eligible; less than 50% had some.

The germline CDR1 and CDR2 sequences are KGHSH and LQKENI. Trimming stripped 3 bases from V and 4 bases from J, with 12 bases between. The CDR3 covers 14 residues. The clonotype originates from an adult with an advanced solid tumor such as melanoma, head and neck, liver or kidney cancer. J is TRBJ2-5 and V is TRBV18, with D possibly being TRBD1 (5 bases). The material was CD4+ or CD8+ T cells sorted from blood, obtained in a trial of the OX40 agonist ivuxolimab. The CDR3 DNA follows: TGTGCCAGCTCACCCGGGCAGGGTAGAGAGACCCAGTACTTC. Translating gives CASSPGQGRETQYF.